These 13 T cell receptor beta chains share one sample of origin, sequenced in a study of shared clonotypes between healthy human individuals. Method: immunoSEQ multiplex PCR; TCRdb's copy keeps in-frame clones and lacks some. This sample has over a million clones; 96% occur once, and the top ten carry approximately 1.2%. The source material was naive CD4+ T cells sorted from blood. Documented subset: CD45RA+ positively selected. The receptors derive from a man younger than 45 in good health.

The chain joins TRBV7-8 to TRBJ2-7, with 7 bases identical to TRBD2. The CDR3 length is 16 residues. V shed 0 bases and J 3 bases; nucleotides not matched to a gene: 8. Germline V gene sequence: CDR1 SGHVS, CDR2 FQNEAQ. Here the CDR3 DNA reads TGTGCCAGCAGCTTAGCCAAGGGACTAAGGGGCTACGAGCAGTACTTC. Amino acids: CASSLAKGLRGYEQYF. The entire variable domain, with the rest obtained from reference TRBV7-8 and TRBJ2-7, is as follows: GAGVSQSPRYKVAKRGQDVALRCDPISGHVSLFWYQQALGQGPEFLTYFQNEAQLDKSGLPSDRFFAERPEGSVSTLKIQRTQQEDSAVYLCASSLAKGLRGYEQYFGPGTRLTVT.

The V and J genes are TRBV29-1 and TRBJ2-3, with D unclear. Germline assignment: CDR1 SQVTM and CDR2 ANQGSEA. V shed 5 bases and J shed 15 bases, with 9 bases lying between them. The CDR3 has 8 amino acids. The CDR3 reads CSVYETYF. The CDR3, as DNA: TGCAGCGTTTATGAGACATATTTT.

The chain joins TRBV27 to TRBJ2-7, with D hard to call. V was clipped by 4 bases and J by 2 bases, with 18 bases between them. This CDR3 has 16 residues. Germline CDR1 MNHEY, CDR2 SMNVEV (reference sequence). The CDR3: CASSSSTGSKAYEQYF. Written as DNA, the CDR3 is TGTGCCAGCAGTTCCTCGACCGGATCAAAAGCCTACGAGCAGTACTTC.

The V and J genes are TRBV2 and TRBJ2-6; no clear D. The germline V and J ends were trimmed by 6 bases and 10 bases, with 16 bases remaining between them. The germline CDR1 and CDR2 sequences are SNHLY and FYNNEI. The CDR3 is made up of 14 amino acids. CDR3: CASRFNSALNVLTF. The CDR3 DNA sequence: TGTGCCAGCAGATTTAATTCGGCGCTGAACGTCCTGACTTTC.

Concerning this clone itself: This sample also contains other DNA sequences that code for the same CDR3. The chain combines TRBV9 with TRBJ2-1, with a possible D match to TRBD2 (5 bases). Trimming cost V 0 bases and J 5 bases, with 6 bases left between them. The CDR3 extends over 13 amino acids. Looked up from germline, CDR1 is SGDLS and CDR2 is YYNGEE. In DNA, the CDR3 is TGTGCCAGCAGCGTAGGAGCGGACAATGAGCAGTTCTTC. Translating it yields CASSVGADNEQFF.

V gene TRBV5-6 combines with J gene TRBJ1-4; 7 positions agree with TRBD1. Germline CDR1 reads SGHDT; CDR2 reads YYEEEE. The CDR3 is made up of 14 amino acids. V was pared by 2 bases and J by 10 bases, with 8 bases of the junction left unmatched. The CDR3: CASSLGRGKGKLFF. DNA for the CDR3: TGTGCCAGCAGCTTAGGCAGGGGGAAGGGAAAACTGTTTTTT.

V gene TRBV5-4 combines with J gene TRBJ2-7; 7 bases fit TRBD1. The CDR3 runs to 15 residues. With 2 bases clipped from V and 5 bases from J, the junction kept 10 bases outside the gene matches. Germline V lookup: CDR1 SGHNT, CDR2 YYREEE (reference sequence). This CDR3 reads CASSLPGQRTDEQYF. The CDR3 nucleotides are TGTGCCAGCAGCTTACCGGGACAGAGAACCGACGAGCAGTACTTC. Combining the CDR3 with reference TRBV5-4 and TRBJ2-7 gives the whole variable domain ETGVTQSPTHLIKTRGQQVTLRCSSQSGHNTVSWYQQALGQGPQFIFQYYREEENGRGNFPPRFSGLQFPNYSSELNVNALELDDSALYLCASSLPGQRTDEQYFGPGTRLTVT.

V gene TRBV2 combines with J gene TRBJ1-1; D remains unclear. CDR1 and CDR2 from the germline V gene are SNHLY and FYNNEI. V lost 6 bases, J lost 1 base, and 9 bases lay in between. The CDR3 runs 13 residues. In DNA form, the CDR3 reads TGTGCCAGCAGGACTCGGACGAACACTGAAGCTTTCTTT. Translation: CASRTRTNTEAFF.

The gene calls are TRBV7-9 and TRBJ1-1; D ambiguous. The germline gives CDR1 SEHNR, CDR2 FQNEAQ (reference sequence). This CDR3 is built from 13 residues. V was shortened by 5 bases and J by 5 bases, with 12 bases between the two germline ends. CDR3 bases: TGTGCCAGCAGCGAAAACCCGTGGACTGAAGCTTTCTTT. This translates into CASSENPWTEAFF.

The J gene is TRBJ2-7, the V gene TRBV5-1, with TRBD2 matching over 8 bases. CDR3 length: 16 residues. V gave up 0 bases and J gave up 3 bases; unmatched junction bases: 8. The germline gives CDR1 SGHRS, CDR2 YFSETQ. The CDR3 sequence is CASSLVGAGAFYEQYF. CDR3 sequence (DNA): TGCGCCAGCAGCTTGGTAGGAGCGGGAGCTTTCTACGAGCAGTACTTC.

This clone appeared once. Other DNA sequences within the sample encode an identical CDR3. The gene calls are TRBV29-1 and TRBJ2-5, with D perhaps TRBD1 or TRBD2 (5 bases each). CDR1 is SQVTM, CDR2 ANQGSEA, per germline. The CDR3 is 12 residues long. V dropped 6 bases and J dropped 5 bases, with 13 bases sitting between them. In DNA, the CDR3 is TGCAGCGTCCTCCGGGGCGGGGAGACCCAGTACTTC. This gives the protein CSVLRGGETQYF.

The sample holds one count of this clone. V gene TRBV28 combines with J gene TRBJ2-7; D gene unclear. Germline V gene data show CDR1 as MDHEN and CDR2 as SYDVKM. The CDR3 length is 14 residues. Trimming took 3 bases from V and 0 from J, leaving 9 bases between them. CDR3 coding DNA: TGTGCCAGCAGTTTTGAGCTCCCCTCCTACGAGCAGTACTTC. This sequence encodes CASSFELPSYEQYF. Full variable domain (rest looked up from reference TRBV28 and TRBJ2-7): DVKVTQSSRYLVKRTGEKVFLECVQDMDHENMFWYRQDPGLGLRLIYFSYDVKMKEKGDIPEGYSVSREKKERFSLILESASTNQTSMYLCASSFELPSYEQYFGPGTRLTVT.

The rearrangement uses TRBV5-1 and TRBJ2-5, with 7 positions matching TRBD1. V was pared by 6 bases and J by 0 bases, with 14 bases of the junction left unmatched. Germline CDR1 reads SGHRS; CDR2 reads YFSETQ. This CDR3 has 17 amino acids. The CDR3 nucleotides are TGCGCCAGCACCTTAGGGCCGGGGACAGCATACCAAGAGACCCAGTACTTC. It specifies CASTLGPGTAYQETQYF.